This is a list of T cell receptor beta chains from one sample in a study of T cell repertoires in cytomegalovirus infection. Each CDR3 protein gets one entry after TCRdb re-called the reads with MiXCR. This table holds 310,000 or so distinct CDR3 sequences, roughly 17% found once. Specimen: PBMCs. These receptors originate from a human donor in good health (CMV status not recorded). Some clones in this sample may be carry-over from other donors' samples. Each CDR3 is given with its conserved first and last residue. Fields, in order: D gene, V gene, J gene, clone size, CDR3 DNA, CDR3 protein. A D gene is named only where the DNA matches it firmly. Clone size is given for some rows only: seen once, a few or many times, or a class if the clone is expanded.

d_call: -; v_call: TRBV3-1; j_call: TRBJ2-5; clone_size: -; cdr3_nt: TGTGCCAGCAGCCAAGATCTATCGCGGGGGCGTCAAGAGACCCAGTACTTC; cdr3_aa: CASSQDLSRGRQETQYF
d_call: -; v_call: TRBV28; j_call: TRBJ2-3; clone_size: -; cdr3_nt: TGTGCCAGCAGTTTTTGGACGACCGCCAGCACAGATACGCAGTATTTT; cdr3_aa: CASSFWTTASTDTQYF
d_call: TRBD2; v_call: TRBV20-1; j_call: TRBJ2-3; clone_size: -; cdr3_nt: TGCAGCGAGACCCGGGGGGGTATAGATACGCAGTATTTT; cdr3_aa: CSETRGGIDTQYF
d_call: TRBD1; v_call: TRBV28; j_call: TRBJ1-1; clone_size: -; cdr3_nt: TGTGCCAGCAGTTTTTCAGACAGGGGTATCGCTTTCTTT; cdr3_aa: CASSFSDRGIAFF
d_call: TRBD2; v_call: TRBV14; j_call: TRBJ2-7; clone_size: -; cdr3_nt: TGTGCCAGCAGCTCTCTAGCGGGGGCCTTATCCTACGAGCAGTACTTC; cdr3_aa: CASSSLAGALSYEQYF
d_call: -; v_call: TRBV12-3/TRBV12-4; j_call: TRBJ2-7; clone_size: -; cdr3_nt: TGTGCCAGCAGTTCGCAGGGGGGAAGGTACGAGCAGTACTTC; cdr3_aa: CASSSQGGRYEQYF
d_call: -; v_call: TRBV28; j_call: TRBJ1-4; clone_size: many; cdr3_nt: TGTGCCAGCAGTTTTGCGGGGCCAACTAATGAAAAACTGTTTTTT; cdr3_aa: CASSFAGPTNEKLFF
d_call: -; v_call: TRBV18; j_call: TRBJ2-3; clone_size: few; cdr3_nt: TGTGCCAGCTCACCACCGATAGGTCACAGAAGCACAGATACGCAGTATTTT; cdr3_aa: CASSPPIGHRSTDTQYF
d_call: -; v_call: TRBV5-4; j_call: TRBJ2-1; clone_size: -; cdr3_nt: TGTGCCAGCAGCGTAAGACAGGGAGGTGGGAATGAGCAGTTCTTC; cdr3_aa: CASSVRQGGGNEQFF
d_call: -; v_call: TRBV5-5; j_call: TRBJ2-7; clone_size: many; cdr3_nt: TGTGCCAGCAGCTTAGAGCAAGATCGTCTCTACGAGCAGTACTTC; cdr3_aa: CASSLEQDRLYEQYF
d_call: TRBD1; v_call: TRBV5-6; j_call: TRBJ1-1; clone_size: many; cdr3_nt: TGTGCCAGCAGCCTAGGACAGGGTTTGACGCACCTGAACACTGAAGCTTTCTTT; cdr3_aa: CASSLGQGLTHLNTEAFF
d_call: -; v_call: TRBV15; j_call: TRBJ1-5; clone_size: few; cdr3_nt: TGTGCCACCAGCAGCTTAACAGGAAATCAGCCCCAGCATTTT; cdr3_aa: CATSSLTGNQPQHF
d_call: -; v_call: TRBV6-5; j_call: TRBJ2-7; clone_size: many; cdr3_nt: TGTGCCAGCAGTTACACCCTCCCCAGGGGCCTAGGATCCTACGAGCAGTACTTC; cdr3_aa: CASSYTLPRGLGSYEQYF
d_call: -; v_call: TRBV12-3/TRBV12-4; j_call: TRBJ1-1; clone_size: many; cdr3_nt: TGTGCCAGCAGTTTCCTTTTATTCCAGGACAACACTGAAGCTTTCTTT; cdr3_aa: CASSFLLFQDNTEAFF
d_call: -; v_call: TRBV27; j_call: TRBJ2-7; clone_size: -; cdr3_nt: TGTGCCAGCAGTTTAAGGTGGGGTTCAACCTACGAGCAGTACTTC; cdr3_aa: CASSLRWGSTYEQYF
d_call: -; v_call: TRBV20-1; j_call: TRBJ1-3; clone_size: few; cdr3_nt: TGCAGTGCCACAAGCGGGCCTGGGGCTGGAAACACCATATATTTT; cdr3_aa: CSATSGPGAGNTIYF
d_call: -; v_call: TRBV20-1; j_call: TRBJ2-7; clone_size: -; cdr3_nt: TGCAGTGCTCAGGGGGTATGGGGGGACGAGCAGTACTTC; cdr3_aa: CSAQGVWGDEQYF
d_call: -; v_call: TRBV28; j_call: TRBJ1-5; clone_size: -; cdr3_nt: TGTGCCAGCAGTACGAGGGGTAGTCAGCCCCAGCATTTT; cdr3_aa: CASSTRGSQPQHF
d_call: -; v_call: TRBV11-2; j_call: TRBJ2-1; clone_size: many; cdr3_nt: TGTGCCAGCAGCGATCAAAGGTTGGTCGCAAATGAGCAGTTCTTC; cdr3_aa: CASSDQRLVANEQFF
d_call: -; v_call: TRBV28; j_call: TRBJ1-6; clone_size: few; cdr3_nt: TGTGCCAGCAGTTTAAAGCGCTCCTATAATTCACCCCTCCACTTT; cdr3_aa: CASSLKRSYNSPLHF
d_call: TRBD1; v_call: TRBV28; j_call: TRBJ1-4; clone_size: -; cdr3_nt: TGTGCCAGCAGTACAGGGGGGGGAATGAAAAGACTGTTTTTT; cdr3_aa: CASSTGGGMKRLFF
d_call: TRBD1; v_call: TRBV27; j_call: TRBJ1-3; clone_size: few; cdr3_nt: TGTGCCAGCAGTCCCCTCGACAGGGGGATCTCTGGAAACACCATATATTTT; cdr3_aa: CASSPLDRGISGNTIYF
d_call: -; v_call: TRBV6-1; j_call: TRBJ1-1; clone_size: -; cdr3_nt: TGTGCCAGCAGTCTAAACTGGAACACTGAAGCTTTCTTT; cdr3_aa: CASSLNWNTEAFF
d_call: -; v_call: TRBV7-2; j_call: TRBJ2-2; clone_size: many; cdr3_nt: TGTGCCAGCAGCCCACTCGTATCAAAGAACACCGGGGAGCTGTTTTTT; cdr3_aa: CASSPLVSKNTGELFF
d_call: TRBD1; v_call: TRBV20-1; j_call: TRBJ2-7; clone_size: -; cdr3_nt: TGCAGTGCGAAGACCGGGACAGGGGCCTCCTACGAGCAGTACTTC; cdr3_aa: CSAKTGTGASYEQYF
d_call: TRBD1; v_call: TRBV27; j_call: TRBJ1-1; clone_size: few; cdr3_nt: TGTGCCAGCAGTCACCAGGGGGCTGAAGCTTTCTTT; cdr3_aa: CASSHQGAEAFF
d_call: -; v_call: TRBV25-1; j_call: TRBJ2-1; clone_size: many; cdr3_nt: TGTGCCAGCACGGACTCAAGGGGATCGGGCTACAATGAGCAGTTCTTC; cdr3_aa: CASTDSRGSGYNEQFF
d_call: -; v_call: TRBV19; j_call: TRBJ2-6; clone_size: few; cdr3_nt: TGTGCCAGTAGTATAAGAGGGCAGGGTGGCTCTGGGGCCAACGTCCTGACTTTC; cdr3_aa: CASSIRGQGGSGANVLTF
d_call: -; v_call: TRBV7-3; j_call: TRBJ2-1; clone_size: -; cdr3_nt: TGTGCCAGCAGCTTAGGGAGCGTCGTGGGGGATGAGCAGTTCTTC; cdr3_aa: CASSLGSVVGDEQFF
d_call: TRBD1; v_call: TRBV6-5; j_call: TRBJ2-7; clone_size: few; cdr3_nt: TGTGCCAGCAGCCCAACCCGGGACAGGGGGTACGAGCAGTACTTC; cdr3_aa: CASSPTRDRGYEQYF
d_call: TRBD1; v_call: TRBV6-1; j_call: TRBJ2-5; clone_size: few; cdr3_nt: TGTGCCAGCAGGGGGTATCGACAGGGGGCGGGAGAGACCCAGTACTTC; cdr3_aa: CASRGYRQGAGETQYF
d_call: -; v_call: TRBV19; j_call: TRBJ2-5; clone_size: -; cdr3_nt: TGTGCCAGTGCCCTGGGACAAGATCAAGAGACCCAGTACTTC; cdr3_aa: CASALGQDQETQYF
d_call: TRBD2; v_call: TRBV6-5; j_call: TRBJ2-1; clone_size: -; cdr3_nt: TGTGCCAGCAGTCTAGCGGGGGGAATGGGTGAGCAGTTCTTC; cdr3_aa: CASSLAGGMGEQFF
d_call: TRBD1; v_call: TRBV7-9; j_call: TRBJ2-3; clone_size: -; cdr3_nt: TGTGCCAGCAGCCAAAGAGGACAGGGGAGCACAGATACGCAGTATTTT; cdr3_aa: CASSQRGQGSTDTQYF
d_call: TRBD2; v_call: TRBV4-3; j_call: TRBJ2-5; clone_size: -; cdr3_nt: TGCGCCAGCAGCCAAGGGACTAGTCACCAAGAGACCCAGTACTTC; cdr3_aa: CASSQGTSHQETQYF
d_call: TRBD1; v_call: TRBV7-2; j_call: TRBJ2-5; clone_size: -; cdr3_nt: TGTGCCAGCAGCCCACTGACAGGGGTGGAGACCCAGTACTTC; cdr3_aa: CASSPLTGVETQYF
d_call: TRBD1; v_call: TRBV2; j_call: TRBJ1-3; clone_size: few; cdr3_nt: TGTGCCAGCACCGGGTGGGGGACAGGGCCCGATGGAAACACCATATATTTT; cdr3_aa: CASTGWGTGPDGNTIYF
d_call: -; v_call: TRBV6-5; j_call: TRBJ1-4; clone_size: many; cdr3_nt: TGTGCCAGCAGTTACTTCGGCACAGGTCGTGAAAAACTGTTTTTT; cdr3_aa: CASSYFGTGREKLFF
d_call: -; v_call: TRBV12-3/TRBV12-4; j_call: TRBJ2-5; clone_size: many; cdr3_nt: TGTGCCAGCAGTTTCTGGGGTGGTGAGACCCAGTACTTC; cdr3_aa: CASSFWGGETQYF
d_call: -; v_call: TRBV28; j_call: TRBJ1-2; clone_size: -; cdr3_nt: TGTGCCAGCGGCCTGCCCCAGCCCTATGGCTACACCTTC; cdr3_aa: CASGLPQPYGYTF
d_call: -; v_call: TRBV7-2; j_call: TRBJ2-5; clone_size: many; cdr3_nt: TGTGCCAGCAGCTTAGTGCGGGCGACGGGTGAGACCCAGTACTTC; cdr3_aa: CASSLVRATGETQYF
d_call: -; v_call: TRBV7-2; j_call: TRBJ1-5; clone_size: many; cdr3_nt: TGTGCCAGCAGTCCGACAGCCTCCAACGCCCAGCATTTT; cdr3_aa: CASSPTASNAQHF
d_call: -; v_call: TRBV7-9; j_call: TRBJ1-3; clone_size: -; cdr3_nt: TGTGCCAGCAGCGTGGGTGGAGCTGGAAACACCATATATTTT; cdr3_aa: CASSVGGAGNTIYF
d_call: -; v_call: TRBV9; j_call: TRBJ1-1; clone_size: once; cdr3_nt: TGTGCCAGCAGCAAGGATCAGCCCACTCTGGAAGCTTTCTTT; cdr3_aa: CASSKDQPTLEAFF
d_call: TRBD1; v_call: TRBV5-4; j_call: TRBJ2-1; clone_size: -; cdr3_nt: TGTGCCAGCACCAGACAGGGGAGCTCCTACAATGAGCAGTTCTTC; cdr3_aa: CASTRQGSSYNEQFF
d_call: TRBD1; v_call: TRBV6-6; j_call: TRBJ1-6; clone_size: -; cdr3_nt: TGTGCCAGCAGTCGAAAAACAACAGGGGGCTCCTATAATTCACCCCTCCACTTT; cdr3_aa: CASSRKTTGGSYNSPLHF
d_call: -; v_call: TRBV4-2; j_call: TRBJ1-1; clone_size: many; cdr3_nt: TGTGCCAGCAGCCAACTTATGAACACTGAAGCTTTCTTT; cdr3_aa: CASSQLMNTEAFF
d_call: TRBD1; v_call: TRBV20-1; j_call: TRBJ1-4; clone_size: few; cdr3_nt: TGCAGTGCTAGAGCCGGGGACAGTTATGAAAAACTGTTTTTT; cdr3_aa: CSARAGDSYEKLFF
d_call: -; v_call: TRBV20-1; j_call: TRBJ1-3; clone_size: -; cdr3_nt: TGCAGTGCTAGAGATTTTCTTGCGGACTCTGGAAACACCATATATTTT; cdr3_aa: CSARDFLADSGNTIYF
d_call: -; v_call: TRBV9; j_call: TRBJ2-1; clone_size: -; cdr3_nt: TGTGCCAGCAGCGGTTCTGCAGGGTACAATGAGCAGTTCTTC; cdr3_aa: CASSGSAGYNEQFF
d_call: TRBD2; v_call: TRBV10-3; j_call: TRBJ2-7; clone_size: many; cdr3_nt: TGTGCCATCAGTGGACCATCCCTCTCGAGCGGGGGCCGCTACGAGCAGTACTTC; cdr3_aa: CAISGPSLSSGGRYEQYF
d_call: TRBD1; v_call: TRBV7-2; j_call: TRBJ1-2; clone_size: many; cdr3_nt: TGTGCCAGCAGCTTGGATTTGGACAGGACGCGGGGCTACACCTTC; cdr3_aa: CASSLDLDRTRGYTF
d_call: -; v_call: TRBV7-2; j_call: TRBJ2-7; clone_size: many; cdr3_nt: TGTGCCAGCAGCTTAGTCGGGGGAGTCTCCTACGAGCAGTACTTC; cdr3_aa: CASSLVGGVSYEQYF